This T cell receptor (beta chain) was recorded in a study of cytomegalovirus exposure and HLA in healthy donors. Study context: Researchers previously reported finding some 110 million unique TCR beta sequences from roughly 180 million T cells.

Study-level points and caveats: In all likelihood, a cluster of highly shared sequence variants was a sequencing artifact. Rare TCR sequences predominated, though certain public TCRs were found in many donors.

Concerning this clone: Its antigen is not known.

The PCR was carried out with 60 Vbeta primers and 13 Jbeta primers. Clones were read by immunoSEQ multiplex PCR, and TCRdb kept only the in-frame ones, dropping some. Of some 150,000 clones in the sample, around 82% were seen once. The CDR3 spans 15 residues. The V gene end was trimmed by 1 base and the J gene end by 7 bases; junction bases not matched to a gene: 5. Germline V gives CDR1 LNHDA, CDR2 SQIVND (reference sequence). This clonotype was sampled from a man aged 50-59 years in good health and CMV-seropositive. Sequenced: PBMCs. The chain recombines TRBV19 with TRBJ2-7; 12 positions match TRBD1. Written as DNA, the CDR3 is TGTGCCAGTAGTATAGGAGGGACAGGGGGCCGGGAGCAGTACTTC. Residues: CASSIGGTGGREQYF.